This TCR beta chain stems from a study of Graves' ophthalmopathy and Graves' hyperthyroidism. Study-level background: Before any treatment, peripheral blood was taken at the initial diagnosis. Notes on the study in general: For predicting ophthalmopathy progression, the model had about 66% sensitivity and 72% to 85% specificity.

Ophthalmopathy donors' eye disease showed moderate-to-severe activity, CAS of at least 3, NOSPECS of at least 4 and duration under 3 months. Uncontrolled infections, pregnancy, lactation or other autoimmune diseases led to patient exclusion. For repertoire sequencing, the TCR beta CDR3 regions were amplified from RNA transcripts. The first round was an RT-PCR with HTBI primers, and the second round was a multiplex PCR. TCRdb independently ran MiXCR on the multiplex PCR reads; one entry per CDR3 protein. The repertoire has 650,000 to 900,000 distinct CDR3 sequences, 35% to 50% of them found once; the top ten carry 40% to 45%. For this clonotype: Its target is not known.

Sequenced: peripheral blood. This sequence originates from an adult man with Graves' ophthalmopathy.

CDR3 sequence reads: CASSVRDWGEQYF. CDR3 coding DNA: TGTGCCAGCAGCGTACGGGACTGGGGCGAGCAGTACTTC. The chain uses TRBV7-2 and TRBJ2-7, with D tentatively TRBD2 (6 bases). V dropped 5 bases and J dropped 6 bases, with 14 bases sitting between them. Germline loops: CDR1 SGHTA, CDR2 FQGNSA. The CDR3 spans 13 residues.